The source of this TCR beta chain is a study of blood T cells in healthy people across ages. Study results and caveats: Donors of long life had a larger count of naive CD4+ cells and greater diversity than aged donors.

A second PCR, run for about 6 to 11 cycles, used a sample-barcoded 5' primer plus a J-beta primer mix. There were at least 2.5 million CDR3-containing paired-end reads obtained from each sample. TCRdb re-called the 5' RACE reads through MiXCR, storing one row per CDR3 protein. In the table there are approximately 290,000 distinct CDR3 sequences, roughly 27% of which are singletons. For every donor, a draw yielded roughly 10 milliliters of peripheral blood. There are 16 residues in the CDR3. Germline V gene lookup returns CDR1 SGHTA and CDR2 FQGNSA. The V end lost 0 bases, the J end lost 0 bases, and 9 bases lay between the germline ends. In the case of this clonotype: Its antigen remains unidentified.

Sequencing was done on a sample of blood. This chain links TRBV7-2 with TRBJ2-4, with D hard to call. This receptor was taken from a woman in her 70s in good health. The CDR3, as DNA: TGTGCCAGCAGCTTAGCGCTGGGGATAGCCAAAAACATTCAGTACTTC. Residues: CASSLALGIAKNIQYF.